This T cell receptor beta chain was profiled in a study of shared clonotypes between healthy human individuals (dated by TCRdb to 2020 to 2022). Study-level background: The cohort included three men and a couple of women between 18 and 49 years of age. Per donor, three plates each were used for CD4 naive and CD4 memory, two for CD8 naive, and one for CD8 memory. The study deeply sequenced blood TCR repertoires of about 5 healthy adults to estimate repertoire size and the extent of clonotype sharing between individuals. Libraries were prepared and TCR repertoires were sequenced by different laboratories using diverse techniques, in order to increase sequencing depth and limit assay-specific biases. Leukapheresis yielded between about 0.94 and 9.5 billion PBMCs per donor.

Using the deep immunoSEQ assay, TCR CDR3 regions were amplified from genomic DNA by multiplex PCR. For each cell subset, the extracted genomic DNA was distributed evenly across all wells of several immunoSEQ 96-well plates, and each plate served as one replicate. Each replicate PCR for sorted subsets received roughly 200 ng genomic DNA, equal to roughly 33,000 T cell genomes. Purified libraries were quantified with a Qubit 3.0 fluorometer, sized on a Bioanalyzer 2100, and re-quantified with the KAPA Library Quantification kit. A separate single-read 150-cycle Illumina NextSeq 550 flow cell was used to sequence each immunoSEQ 96-well plate. The published analysis was carried out like this. Because only junctional sequences without quality scores were contained in the immunoSEQ output, filtering matching that applied to full-length reads could not be performed. Sequences were annotated with PyIR, a Python wrapper for IgBLAST v1.9, using IMGT germline references to assign V/J genes and CDR3. Reads were filtered out if the reads had weak V/J assignments (E-value above 1e-6), no CDR3, stop codons, out-of-frame junctions, or ambiguous translated residues. V3J clonotypes were defined by identical inferred V gene, J gene, and CDR3 amino acid sequence. To compute the percentage overlap between repertoires, the number of shared unique clonotypes was divided by the size of the smaller repertoire. Richness of each repertoire was evaluated using RTK rarefaction, the Chao1 estimator, and Recon v2.1 estimates of unobserved clonotypes. Generation probabilities for all TCRbeta clonotypes obtained by the gDNA method from a handful of donors were computed using OLGA. TCRdb took over this immuneACCESS table, retaining in-frame rearrangements with V and J assigned. Such tables are incomplete; in checked studies, under half of the missing clones stem from an unresolved V gene, and the remainder is unexplained. Clonal size and the V and J genes are those of that table, whereas D and trimming came from the DNA. This sample gives about 1 million clones in total; about 70% of them show up just once. The leading ten clones occupy approximately 1.5% of the sample.

CDR1 SGHNT and CDR2 YYREEE are derived from the germline V gene (reference sequence). Including the terminal cysteine and phenylalanine, the CDR3 comprises 14 residues. Only the CDR3 region is kept as DNA, spanning 42 bases read in frame from base 1. Relative to germline, V is 3 bases shorter and J is 5 bases shorter, with 14 bases between their ends. The donors were healthy, HIV-negative adults who had no recently reported acute infections or vaccinations. Only Caucasian adults living in Nashville, Tennessee, USA were represented among the donors. Magnetic negative selection was used to enrich CD4+ T cells, after which naive cells were positively selected on CD45RA and the negative fraction became the memory subset. After blood collection by leukapheresis, PBMCs were isolated using Ficoll-Histopaque density gradient centrifugation and then cryopreserved in the vapor phase of liquid nitrogen. Purity and quantity of every magnetically sorted T cell population were checked by analytical flow cytometry. Genomic DNA was isolated from every sorted fraction and measured by UV absorbance on a Nanodrop 2000c.

Points on this clone: Its cognate antigen has yet to be identified. Base quality data are lacking; no much larger clone is found one base away.

Results and caveats for the whole study, not just this receptor: Rarefaction of sorted-subset datasets indicated incomplete sequencing despite the large sequencing depth. The genetic and exposure-history diversity represented was limited by the small number of donors. Larger estimated clonotype richness was generally found for naive subsets than for memory subsets. Sampling was restricted to blood, and TCR repertoires in tissues likely differ from the TCR repertoires found in blood. Higher generation probabilities were observed for clonotypes shared by all four sorted-subset donors than for non-shared clonotypes. Across four donors, around 5.4% of naive CD4, approximately 3.5% of naive CD8, approximately 2.5% of memory CD4, and about 0.44% of memory CD8 clonotypes were shared. Pairwise subsampling indicated that sequencing depth was expected to affect the degree of clonotype sharing among donors.

Recombination joined TRBV5-4 with TRBJ2-5; the D gene is tentatively TRBD1 or TRBD2, each matching 5 bases. This sequence was found in a man between 18 and 35 years old in good health. Sequencing was performed on memory CD4+ T cells sorted from blood. Explained via the paper, the cell subset or site label denotes: CD45RA-negative fraction. The CDR3 amino acid sequence is: CASSWGPSGETQYF. The DNA sequence is as follows: TGTGCCAGCAGCTGGGGACCGTCGGGTGAGACCCAGTACTTC.